This passage covers 27 T cell receptor beta chains from one sample sequenced in a study of shared clonotypes between healthy human individuals. The repertoire was sequenced with immunoSEQ multiplex PCR; TCRdb's copy has only in-frame clones and lacks some. The table lists around 1.9 million clones, 93% of them singletons. In the naive CD8 group, cells lacked CD45RO and were positively selected for CCR7, so terminally differentiated effector memory CD45RA+ cells were left out. Specimen: naive CD8+ T cells from PBMCs. The receptors were sampled from a man aged 18-30 years in good health. Some clones in this sample may be carry-over from other donors' samples.

The chain joins TRBV13 to TRBJ2-7; D tentatively reads TRBD1 or TRBD2 (5 bases each). Looked up from germline, CDR1 is PRHDT and CDR2 is FYEKMQ (reference sequence). The V end lost 4 bases, the J end lost 2 bases, and 18 bases lay between the germline ends. This CDR3 is built from 16 residues. CDR3 DNA: TGTGCCAGCAGCTCCAGGGTGGGGATGCGGGCCTACGAGCAGTACTTC. Translation gives CASSSRVGMRAYEQYF.

The chain links TRBV4-1 to TRBJ1-2; D possibly corresponds to TRBD1 (6 bases). V gave up 2 bases and J gave up 0 bases, with 10 bases separating them. The CDR3 contains 15 residues. Looked up from germline, CDR1 is MGHRA and CDR2 is YSYEKL. The CDR3 nucleotides are TGCGCCAGCAGCCAAACAGGGTTAGCTAACTATGGCTACACCTTC. The encoded protein is CASSQTGLANYGYTF.

The chain combines TRBV13 with TRBJ2-2; no firm D call. From germline, CDR1 is PRHDT and CDR2 FYEKMQ (reference sequence). V was trimmed by 5 bases and J by 0 bases, leaving 19 bases between them. The CDR3 totals 18 residues. CDR3 protein: CASSPQRMKGSNTGELFF. The CDR3 DNA reads as TGTGCCAGCAGCCCACAGAGGATGAAGGGATCGAACACCGGGGAGCTGTTTTTT.

V and J are TRBV11-2 and TRBJ2-7, with D possibly being TRBD2 (6 bases). Between the trimmed V and J ends, which lost 5 bases and 7 bases, there was a span of 15 bases. Looked up from germline, CDR1 is SGHAT and CDR2 is FQNNGV. This CDR3 is built from 13 residues. The CDR3 DNA reads TGTGCCAGCAGCCTCTGGCGGGAAGAAGAGCAGTACTTC. Translated, it gives CASSLWREEEQYF.

The V call is TRBV14, the J call TRBJ1-1, with 7 bases aligning to TRBD1. The length of the CDR3 is 15 residues. The trim removed 0 bases at V and 11 bases at J, leaving 12 bases unmatched. Germline V CDR1 and CDR2: SGHDN, FVKESK. This chain's CDR3 is CASSQDLRGGDDAFF. CDR3 in DNA: TGTGCCAGCAGCCAAGATCTTCGAGGGGGCGATGATGCTTTCTTT.

This CDR3 is CASRSPRQKPAPRESDYEQYF. The DNA of the CDR3 is TGTGCCAGCAGAAGTCCGAGACAAAAACCGGCCCCCAGGGAGTCGGATTACGAGCAGTACTTC. The chain joins TRBV28 to TRBJ2-7; the D call may be TRBD1 or TRBD2 (5 bases each). V was shortened by 6 bases and J by 4 bases, with 37 bases between the two germline ends. Germline CDR1 reads MDHEN; CDR2 reads SYDVKM. The CDR3 has 21 amino acids.

In regard to this clone: Other DNA sequences in the same sample also yield this CDR3. The rearrangement links TRBV14 to TRBJ2-7, with unresolved D. The CDR3 consists of 13 residues. With 2 bases removed from V and 1 base from J, the gap between germline ends came to 6 bases. Germline CDR1 is SGHDN and CDR2 is FVKESK. Written as DNA, the CDR3 is TGTGCCAGCAGCCAATATAGATCCTACGAGCAGTACTTC. It yields the protein CASSQYRSYEQYF. Complete variable domain (other parts from reference TRBV14 and TRBJ2-7): EAGVTQFPSHSVIEKGQTVTLRCDPISGHDNLYWYRRVMGKEIKFLLHFVKESKQDESGMPNNRFLAERTGGTYSTLKVQPAELEDSGVYFCASSQYRSYEQYFGPGTRLTVT.

The V and J genes are TRBV4-1 and TRBJ1-5; D may be TRBD1 (6 bases). V was pared by 1 base and J by 2 bases, with 12 bases between. Per the germline V gene, CDR1 is MGHRA and CDR2 is YSYEKL. There are 16 residues in the CDR3. This CDR3 reads CASSQVTGNGNQPQHF. The CDR3 DNA is TGCGCCAGCAGCCAAGTCACAGGGAACGGCAATCAGCCCCAGCATTTT.

Comment on this clone: Other DNA variants within this sample encode the same CDR3. The genes are TRBV28 and TRBJ2-1; 8 bases are shared with TRBD2. The CDR3 is 13 amino acids. Germline values: CDR1 MDHEN, CDR2 SYDVKM. With 5 bases clipped from V and 6 bases from J, the junction kept 3 bases outside the gene matches. CDR3 nucleotides: TGTGCCAGCAGTCTAGCGGGCTCCAATGAGCAGTTCTTC. It yields the protein CASSLAGSNEQFF.

The chain joins TRBV5-4 to TRBJ1-1, with 10 bases fitting TRBD1. V shed 2 bases, J shed 4 bases, and the junction held 5 bases outside the gene matches. The V gene's germline CDR1 is SGHNT and CDR2 YYREEE (reference sequence). The CDR3 spans 15 residues. In DNA, the CDR3 is TGTGCCAGCAGCTTCGGACAGGGGGGGAGCACTGAAGCTTTCTTT. It is translated as CASSFGQGGSTEAFF.

The CDR3 protein is CASSHFGGYEQYF. The CDR3 bases are TGTGCCAGCAGTCATTTTGGAGGCTACGAGCAGTACTTC. The rearrangement joins TRBV11-2 to TRBJ2-7, with a weak D call TRBD2 (5 bases). The CDR3 consists of 13 residues. Germline CDR1 SGHAT, CDR2 FQNNGV. The germline V and J ends were trimmed by 6 bases and 3 bases, with 12 bases remaining between them.

V usage is TRBV6-5 and J usage is TRBJ1-5, with 7 bases matching TRBD1. V shed 5 bases and J 7 bases; nucleotides not matched to a gene: 5. The CDR3 covers 13 residues. Germline lookup yields CDR1 MNHEY and CDR2 SVGAGI. The CDR3 DNA follows: TGTGCCAGCAGTCCGACAGGGTGGCAGCCCCAGCATTTT. Translated, it gives CASSPTGWQPQHF.

This chain links TRBV29-1 with TRBJ2-5; D is possibly TRBD1 or TRBD2 (5 bases each). V dropped 8 bases and J dropped 4 bases, with 23 bases sitting between them. CDR1 and CDR2 from the germline V gene are SQVTM and ANQGSEA. This CDR3 comprises 15 residues. The CDR3 DNA is TGCAGCCTAGGCGAGGGGATCGGTAGGGTAGAGACCCAGTACTTC. Translating gives CSLGEGIGRVETQYF.

This sequence joins TRBV27 and TRBJ1-2, with 7 bases matching TRBD1. J gave up 5 bases and V 6 bases, and 9 bases lay outside the gene matches. The CDR3 extends over 14 amino acids. Germline V gene sequence: CDR1 MNHEY, CDR2 SMNVEV (reference sequence). The CDR3 loop is CASREGTGVYGYTF. CDR3 in DNA: TGTGCCAGCAGAGAAGGAACAGGGGTTTATGGCTACACCTTC.

The CDR3 reads CASSTLGGDNEKLFF. As DNA, the CDR3 is TGTGCCAGCAGCACCCTCGGAGGGGATAATGAAAAACTGTTTTTT. V usage is TRBV9 and J usage is TRBJ1-4, with D possibly TRBD1 on 5 matching bases. Deletions cut 4 bases from V and 4 bases from J, with 14 bases between. Germline V CDR1 and CDR2: SGDLS, YYNGEE. This CDR3 spans 15 amino acids.

V and J are TRBV9 and TRBJ2-1; 7 positions match TRBD2. V lost 4 bases to trimming and J lost 7 bases; unmatched junction nucleotides: 11. CDR3 length: 15 residues. Germline V CDR1 and CDR2: SGDLS, YYNGEE. For the CDR3, the DNA is TGTGCCAGCAGCCCCGGGGGAGGGTTGGGGAATGAGCAGTTCTTC. Translating gives CASSPGGGLGNEQFF.

The CDR3 loop reads CASSEWDRNQPQHF. As DNA, the CDR3 is TGTGCCAGCAGTGAATGGGACAGAAATCAGCCCCAGCATTTT. The gene calls are TRBV6-1 and TRBJ1-5, with 7 bases matching TRBD1. This CDR3 comprises 14 residues. CDR1 MNHNS and CDR2 SASEGT come from the germline V gene. The J segment lost 4 bases and the V segment lost 2 bases, leaving 2 bases of the junction unmatched.

This clone was detected only a few times. The J gene is TRBJ2-7, the V gene TRBV10-1, with no clear D. CDR3 size: 12 residues. V shed 6 bases and J shed 6 bases, with 12 bases lying between them. CDR1 and CDR2 from the germline V gene are WNHNN and SYGVQD (reference sequence). CDR3 sequence reads: CASRACLSEQYF. The CDR3 DNA follows: TGCGCCAGCAGGGCCTGTCTAAGCGAGCAGTACTTC.

The chain has TRBV2 and TRBJ2-3, with TRBD1 matching 9 bases. CDR1 and CDR2 from the germline V gene are SNHLY and FYNNEI. This CDR3 region has 14 residues. The ends lost 5 bases at V and 1 base at J; junction bases unmatched: 1. The CDR3 DNA reads TGTGCCAGCAGTCGGGACAGGGGCACAGATACGCAGTATTTT. Its translation: CASSRDRGTDTQYF.

The chain links TRBV27 to TRBJ2-3; 13 bases align to TRBD2. CDR1 MNHEY and CDR2 SMNVEV come from the germline V gene (reference sequence). This CDR3 region has 17 residues. The junction had 9 bases not matched to a gene; V was cut back by 7 bases and J by 2 bases. CDR3 sequence (DNA): TGTGCCAGCACCATAGGACTAGCGGGAGAGCTCACAGATACGCAGTATTTT. Translating gives CASTIGLAGELTDTQYF.

As DNA, the CDR3 is TGCGCCAGCAGCCAAGCGGGGCCTAGCCGAACCCAAGAGACCCAGTACTTC. Residues: CASSQAGPSRTQETQYF. This chain uses TRBV4-1 with TRBJ2-5, with D perhaps being TRBD1 or TRBD2 (5 bases each). Germline V CDR1 and CDR2: MGHRA, YSYEKL. V was trimmed by 1 base and J by 1 base, leaving 16 bases between them. The CDR3 length is 17 residues.

The CDR3 DNA reads as TGTGCCAGCAGTTTAGACAGGCGACTGCCAACCTACAATGAGCAGTTCTTC. Translation: CASSLDRRLPTYNEQFF. This rearrangement joins TRBV28 to TRBJ2-1; D possibly corresponds to TRBD1 (6 bases). The CDR3 totals 17 residues. Deletions cut 2 bases from V and 2 bases from J, with 16 bases between. Germline V gives CDR1 MDHEN, CDR2 SYDVKM.

This chain uses TRBV27 with TRBJ1-4, with D possibly TRBD1 on 6 matching bases. V gave up 2 bases and J gave up 5 bases, with 12 bases separating them. The CDR3 length is 15 residues. Germline lookup yields CDR1 MNHEY and CDR2 SMNVEV (reference sequence). The CDR3 here is CASSLQGGRNEKLFF. The CDR3 DNA follows: TGTGCCAGCAGTTTACAAGGGGGGCGCAATGAAAAACTGTTTTTT.

The chain links TRBV27 to TRBJ1-2; 7 bases fit TRBD1. With V trimmed by 4 bases and J by 4 bases, 6 bases remained unmatched. The CDR3 loop spans 14 amino acids. Germline CDR1 reads MNHEY; CDR2 reads SMNVEV (reference sequence). The CDR3 loop reads CASSSGDSAYGYTF. CDR3 nucleotides: TGTGCCAGCAGTTCGGGGGACAGCGCCTATGGCTACACCTTC.

The chain recombines TRBV11-2 with TRBJ1-1, with D hard to call. Germline V gene lookup returns CDR1 SGHAT and CDR2 FQNNGV. The CDR3 loop spans 14 amino acids. Trimming took off 5 bases at V and 0 bases at J, with 10 bases between the two ends. The CDR3 DNA reads TGTGCCAGCAGCCTCTTTGTGGTGAACACTGAAGCTTTCTTT. Amino acids: CASSLFVVNTEAFF.

Note on this clone: Distinct nucleotide sequences in the sample also encode this CDR3. Here the CDR3 reads CASSIGQGTEAFF. CDR3 DNA: TGTGCCAGTAGTATCGGGCAGGGCACTGAAGCTTTCTTT. V and J are TRBV19 and TRBJ1-1; maybe TRBD1 (5 bases). Per the germline V gene, CDR1 is LNHDA and CDR2 is SQIVND (reference sequence). The CDR3 loop spans 13 amino acids. Trimming left V 3 bases short and J 4 bases short, with 9 bases between.

This clone was seen more than once but under ten times. The chain links TRBV28 to TRBJ1-4; no clear D gene. CDR1 and CDR2 (germline): MDHEN, SYDVKM. The CDR3 totals 11 residues. Trimming pared 3 bases from V and 12 bases from J, leaving 8 bases between. CDR3 residues: CASSFGWELFF. CDR3 nucleotides: TGTGCCAGCAGTTTTGGGTGGGAACTGTTTTTT.